This record looks at one T cell receptor beta chain sequence and its context. The specificity of this receptor is unknown. No qualities accompany the bases; no much larger clone lies one base away. The germline V gene sets CDR1 to LGHNA and CDR2 to YSLEER. The V end loses 1 base and the J end loses 3 bases, and a stretch of 8 bases separates them. From cysteine to phenylalanine, the CDR3 is 14 amino acids long. Here the CDR3 DNA is all that survives: 42 bases in frame from base 1. This record comes from a study of T cells after yellow fever vaccination (dated by TCRdb to about 2019). Looking at the study overall: The SMART-Seq v4 Ultra Low Input RNA kit was used to prepare libraries from fractions with low cell numbers. The cohort comprised two healthy male donors, one aged 18 to 29 and one aged 30 to 40 years. To track T-cell clones before and after primary and booster YFV17D yellow fever vaccination, bulk TCR alpha and beta repertoires were sequenced longitudinally. Blood was collected at multiple timepoints before and after primary and secondary immunization, and bulk PBMC replicates and cell subsets were isolated. The investigation overall reported the following: Most clones expanded after primary vaccination were re-detected after the booster (96% of CD4 and around 88% of CD8), suggesting broad memory maintenance. The secondary T-cell response was weaker than the primary response but faster, peaking on day 5 instead of day 15. A small share of clonotypes was detected in both CD4 and CD8 compartments, with the overlap likely arising from convergent recombination. Because only a couple of donors were included in the study, the extent to which the findings can be generalized is limited. Computational filtering was required because FACS-sorted repertoires could contain abundant contaminating clonotypes from the bulk population.

In the paper's terms, the treatment or condition label means: live attenuated yellow fever vaccine strain. PBMCs were isolated from peripheral blood using a standard Ficoll-Paque protocol. CD4 and CD8 T-cell fractions were isolated with Dynabeads CD4 and CD8 positive selection kits. TriZol was used to extract RNA from bulk PBMCs, from CD4 and CD8 fractions, and from dextramer-positive and dextramer-negative fractions. TCR cDNA was made using 5'RACE template switching, a step that added a universal primer site and unique molecular identifiers. cDNA synthesis was primed from both the TCR alpha and TCR beta constant segments. Library amplification involved two PCR steps, and the second step added sample barcodes and sequencing adapters. Libraries were sequenced on Illumina HiSeq 2500 (2x100 bp) or NovaSeq (2x150 bp). The original pipeline was this. Demultiplexing of reads and collapsing into UMI consensus sequences were performed with MIGEC, and V(D)J alignment was carried out with MiXCR. Vaccine-responding clonotypes were defined with edgeR using replicate PBMC samples, requiring FDR below 0.01 and a log2 fold change above 5 up to day 15. CD4 or CD8 identity was assigned to each bulk clonotype according to whether the clonotype was present at higher abundance in the sequenced CD4 repertoire or the sequenced CD8 repertoire. The raw public data were reprocessed by TCRdb itself: fastp quality trimming at Q25, MiXCR clonotype calling, in-frame beta chains only. Each record represents a unique CDR3 protein, reported with the most common genes and DNA among its rows. TCRdb's processing, not the study's, gives the V and J calls here. The sample table holds under 95,000 distinct CDR3 sequences, of which more than 5.5% were seen once. The ten biggest clones cover roughly 30% of the sample.

The origin of this receptor is a man aged 18 to 30 who received the YFV17D yellow fever vaccine. The chain couples TRBV4-3 to TRBJ2-3, with no reliable assignment of the D segment. This sample comprised CD8+ T cells sorted from PBMCs, obtained approximately 11 days after the first yellow fever vaccination. The CDR3 protein: CASSQGLLTDTQYF. In nucleotides, the sequence is TGCGCCAGCAGCCAAGGGTTGCTTACAGATACGCAGTATTTT.